This T cell receptor (beta chain) was recorded in a study of immune cell composition in non-small cell lung cancer. CDR3 size: 11 residues. CDR1 SGDLS and CDR2 YYNGEE come from the germline V gene. Trimming took 3 bases from V and 5 from J, leaving 5 bases between them. The normal lung sample lay at least 3 cm, and maximally far, from the tumour. TCRdb keeps only in-frame clones here, not all; method: immunoSEQ multiplex PCR. The sample has 3,800 or so clones, more than 60% seen once. The genes are TRBV9 and TRBJ1-1; D not resolved. This TCR was sampled from a human donor with non-small cell lung cancer. The sample was non-adjacent lung tissue. The CDR3 DNA reads as TGTGCCAGCAGCGCGGGGACTGAAGCTTTCTTT. Its protein product is CASSAGTEAFF.